This passage covers 27 T cell receptor beta chains from one sample sequenced in a study of OX40 agonist ivuxolimab in advanced cancers. Method: immunoSEQ multiplex PCR; TCRdb's copy keeps in-frame clones and lacks some. The sample includes some 51,000 clones, around 88% of them seen just once. Sequenced here: CD4+ or CD8+ T cells sorted from blood, sampled in a trial of the OX40 agonist ivuxolimab. The source is an adult with an advanced solid tumor such as melanoma, head and neck, liver or kidney cancer.

The genes are TRBV19 and TRBJ1-1; D not certain. With 7 bases removed from V and 1 base from J, the gap between germline ends came to 10 bases. CDR3 length: 13 residues. Germline CDR1 is LNHDA and CDR2 is SQIVND (reference sequence). CDR3 residues: CASNRETNTEAFF. The CDR3 DNA reads as TGTGCCAGTAATAGGGAAACGAACACTGAAGCTTTCTTT.

The genes are TRBV27 and TRBJ1-4; unclear D gene. Trimming shortened V by 3 bases and J by 2 bases, and 16 bases separated the two germline ends. This CDR3 is 17 amino acids long. CDR1 and CDR2 from the germline V gene are MNHEY and SMNVEV (reference sequence). The CDR3 DNA reads TGTGCCAGCAGTTTTAAGGCCCCAGTTGGGACTAATGAAAAACTGTTTTTT. As protein: CASSFKAPVGTNEKLFF.

This chain uses TRBV5-6 with TRBJ2-3; no firm D call. The ends were cut back, 1 base at V and 6 bases at J, with 6 bases in the middle. Looked up from germline, CDR1 is SGHDT and CDR2 is YYEEEE. The CDR3 covers 12 residues. CDR3 sequence (DNA): TGTGCCAGCAGCTTGCGACGGGATACGCAGTATTTT. Protein: CASSLRRDTQYF.

In DNA, the CDR3 is TGTGCCACCAGCAGAGGGAATCAGGCAACTAATGAAAAACTGTTTTTT. Protein sequence: CATSRGNQATNEKLFF. The chain carries TRBV15 and TRBJ1-4; unclear D gene. V shed 1 base and J shed 0 bases, with 9 bases lying between them. There are 16 residues in the CDR3. Germline CDR1 is LNHNV and CDR2 is YYDKDF (reference sequence).

The rearrangement joins TRBV5-1 to TRBJ2-1; maybe TRBD1 (5 bases). CDR1 SGHRS and CDR2 YFSETQ come from the germline V gene. The CDR3 contains 13 residues. Trimming stripped 4 bases from V and 13 bases from J, with 18 bases between. The CDR3 DNA reads TGCGCCAGCAGCCGATCCCCGACAGTGCAACAGTTCTTC. It codes for CASSRSPTVQQFF.

The chain couples TRBV7-2 to TRBJ1-5; D not certain. The V and J ends lost 2 bases and 0 bases respectively, with 17 bases between them. CDR1 and CDR2 from the germline V gene are SGHTA and FQGNSA. This CDR3 has 18 residues. The CDR3 loop reads CASSLRIPTTSSNQPQHF. The CDR3 DNA is TGTGCCAGCAGCTTACGGATCCCAACGACCAGTAGCAATCAGCCCCAGCATTTT.

This chain connects TRBV4-2 to TRBJ1-5; possible D gene TRBD1, 5 bases. CDR1 is LGHNA, CDR2 YNFKEQ, per germline. This CDR3 contains 14 residues. V was trimmed by 1 base and J by 5 bases, leaving 9 bases between them. CDR3 protein: CASSQGRTHQPQHF. CDR3 DNA sequence: TGTGCCAGCAGCCAAGGGAGGACACATCAGCCCCAGCATTTT.

The chain recombines TRBV18 with TRBJ1-5; D is possibly TRBD1 (6 bases). Trimming shortened V by 3 bases and J by 6 bases, and 18 bases separated the two germline ends. Germline CDR1 and CDR2: KGHSH and LQKENI. This CDR3 comprises 16 residues. In DNA form, the CDR3 reads TGTGCCAGCTCACCCCACGTGGCAGGGGAGGGTCAGCCCCAGCATTTT. Amino acid sequence: CASSPHVAGEGQPQHF.

The genes are TRBV6-1 and TRBJ1-5; 7 bases align to TRBD1. The CDR3 runs to 14 residues. J gave up 11 bases and V 4 bases, and 11 bases lay outside the gene matches. In germline, CDR1 is MNHNS, CDR2 SASEGT. This CDR3 reads CASSGTGGIKSQHF. As DNA, the CDR3 is TGTGCCAGCAGTGGGACAGGTGGTATTAAGTCCCAGCATTTT.

The chain couples TRBV14 to TRBJ1-1; no reliable D call. V was shortened by 5 bases and J by 4 bases, with 11 bases between the two germline ends. Germline V gene data show CDR1 as SGHDN and CDR2 as FVKESK. The CDR3 contains 13 residues. CDR3 sequence: CASSADLRTEAFF. For the CDR3, the DNA is TGTGCCAGCAGCGCGGATCTCCGCACTGAAGCTTTCTTT.

The table lists this clone with a few counts. The genes are TRBV5-4 and TRBJ1-1, with TRBD1 matching over 7 bases. V was clipped by 6 bases and J by 4 bases; unmatched bases: 6. The CDR3 loop spans 13 amino acids. The germline gives CDR1 SGHNT, CDR2 YYREEE (reference sequence). DNA for the CDR3: TGTGCCAGCACCCCGACAGGGAGCACTGAAGCTTTCTTT. Translation: CASTPTGSTEAFF.

The rearrangement uses TRBV11-3 and TRBJ2-5; 9 positions match TRBD1. This CDR3 is 15 amino acids long. Trimming cost V 5 bases and J 3 bases; bases outside gene matches: 7. Germline CDR1 SGHNT, CDR2 YENEEA. The chain's CDR3 is CASSAWTGDKETQYF. The CDR3 DNA sequence: TGTGCCAGCAGCGCATGGACAGGGGACAAAGAGACCCAGTACTTC.

The chain recombines TRBV7-3 with TRBJ2-1, with TRBD2 matching 8 bases. The CDR3 totals 14 residues. V was clipped by 2 bases and J by 6 bases; unmatched bases: 3. CDR1 and CDR2 from the germline V gene are SGHTA and FQGTGA. CDR3 DNA sequence: TGTGCCAGCAGCTTAGCGGGAGGAGGCAATGAGCAGTTCTTC. This sequence encodes CASSLAGGGNEQFF.

CDR3 region: CASSLPGGSSTDTQYF. CDR3 sequence (DNA): TGCGCCAGCAGCCTCCCAGGCGGGTCTAGCACAGATACGCAGTATTTT. The rearrangement uses TRBV5-1 and TRBJ2-3, with TRBD2 as a possible D gene (5 bases). Deletions cut 4 bases from V and 0 bases from J, with 15 bases between. The V gene's germline CDR1 is SGHRS and CDR2 YFSETQ. The CDR3 contains 16 residues. The variable domain in full, completed from reference TRBV5-1 and TRBJ2-3, reads KAGVTQTPRYLIKTRGQQVTLSCSPISGHRSVSWYQQTPGQGLQFLFEYFSETQRNKGNFPGRFSGRQFSNSRSEMNVSTLELGDSALYLCASSLPGGSSTDTQYFGPGTRLTVL.

The J gene is TRBJ2-7, the V gene TRBV27; no clear D gene. Germline V gives CDR1 MNHEY, CDR2 SMNVEV (reference sequence). There are 13 residues in the CDR3. Trimming took 5 bases from V and 0 from J, leaving 8 bases between them. The CDR3 DNA reads as TGTGCCAGCAGTCGACACAACTCCTACGAGCAGTACTTC. Residues: CASSRHNSYEQYF.

V gene TRBV4-1 combines with J gene TRBJ2-4; tentatively, D is TRBD2 (6 bases). In germline, CDR1 is MGHRA, CDR2 YSYEKL. Deletions cut 0 bases from V and 16 bases from J, with 22 bases between. The CDR3 has 15 residues. The CDR3 here is CASSQDRAAGLGQYF. CDR3 in DNA: TGCGCCAGCAGCCAAGATAGGGCGGCGGGACTGGGCCAATACTTC.

The V and J genes are TRBV28 and TRBJ1-2; perhaps TRBD1 as D (5 bases). The germline gives CDR1 MDHEN, CDR2 SYDVKM. Trimming stripped 3 bases from V and 3 bases from J, with 8 bases between. The CDR3 runs 13 residues. The CDR3 coding sequence is TGTGCCAGCAGTTTGGGGCAATACTATGGCTACACCTTC. Amino acids: CASSLGQYYGYTF.

V is TRBV5-1 and J is TRBJ2-1; either TRBD1 or TRBD2 may supply D (6 bases each). This CDR3 is 13 amino acids long. The germline V and J ends were trimmed by 7 bases and 12 bases, with 20 bases remaining between them. Germline assignment: CDR1 SGHRS and CDR2 YFSETQ. In nucleotides, the CDR3 is TGCGCCAGCGGAGGGGGACGCCATTTGACGCAGTTCTTC. Translation: CASGGGRHLTQFF.

The CDR3 sequence is CASSPVVTYEQYF. As DNA, the CDR3 is TGTGCCAGCTCCCCTGTCGTTACCTACGAGCAGTACTTC. This chain connects TRBV18 to TRBJ2-7; no reliable D call. This CDR3 region has 13 residues. The germline gives CDR1 KGHSH, CDR2 LQKENI. With 6 bases removed from V and 2 bases from J, the gap between germline ends came to 11 bases.

The chain links TRBV18 to TRBJ2-1, with a weak D call TRBD2 (6 bases). Germline V gene data show CDR1 as KGHSH and CDR2 as LQKENI. The CDR3 totals 16 residues. Trimming removed 0 bases from V and 7 bases from J, with 16 bases in between. The CDR3 spells CASSPPGPGRENEQFF. Here the CDR3 DNA reads TGTGCCAGCTCACCACCGGGACCGGGTCGGGAGAATGAGCAGTTCTTC.

J is TRBJ2-3 and V is TRBV7-2; D might be TRBD1 (5 bases). This CDR3 spans 15 amino acids. With 1 base removed from V and 2 bases from J, the gap between germline ends came to 10 bases. Germline CDR1 SGHTA, CDR2 FQGNSA. Here the CDR3 reads CASSLEGRATDTQYF. The CDR3 nucleotides read TGTGCCAGCAGCTTAGAAGGCAGGGCCACAGATACGCAGTATTTT.

This clone was seen just once. The chain recombines TRBV7-6 with TRBJ2-7; 12 bases are a match to TRBD2. Trimming took 2 bases from V and 3 from J; bases not matched to a gene: 2. CDR1 and CDR2 (germline): SGHVS, FNYEAQ. The CDR3 is 15 residues long. CDR3 amino acids: CASSLTTSGSYEQYF. For the CDR3, the DNA is TGTGCCAGCAGCTTAACGACTAGCGGGAGCTACGAGCAGTACTTC.

The chain links TRBV9 to TRBJ2-2; D is undetermined. The V end lost 1 base, the J end lost 2 bases, and 12 bases lay between the germline ends. This CDR3 is built from 16 residues. The V gene's germline CDR1 is SGDLS and CDR2 YYNGEE. This CDR3 reads CASSVMGNLNTGELFF. CDR3 DNA sequence: TGTGCCAGCAGCGTAATGGGGAATTTAAACACCGGGGAGCTGTTTTTT.

The V call is TRBV7-8, the J call TRBJ2-5, with D uncertain. The CDR3 consists of 13 residues. Germline values: CDR1 SGHVS, CDR2 FQNEAQ. V lost 8 bases and J lost 6, with 16 bases in between. Here the CDR3 DNA reads TGTGCCAGCTTCACCGATGGTTGGAAGACCCAGTACTTC. It encodes CASFTDGWKTQYF. Together with reference TRBV7-8 and TRBJ2-5, the CDR3 gives the full variable domain: GAGVSQSPRYKVAKRGQDVALRCDPISGHVSLFWYQQALGQGPEFLTYFQNEAQLDKSGLPSDRFFAERPEGSVSTLKIQRTQQEDSAVYLCASFTDGWKTQYFGPGTRLLVL.

The gene calls are TRBV19 and TRBJ2-7; 7 bases match TRBD1. Germline V gene sequence: CDR1 LNHDA, CDR2 SQIVND (reference sequence). CDR3 size: 15 residues. Unmatched junction bases numbered 11, after V lost 6 bases and J lost 3 bases. DNA of the CDR3: TGTGCCAGTAGCCTGAGACAGGGAATACTCTACGAGCAGTACTTC. Translation: CASSLRQGILYEQYF.

This chain's CDR3 is CAGSRFGNTGELFF. The CDR3 nucleotides are TGTGCCGGGTCTCGGTTTGGGAACACCGGGGAGCTGTTTTTT. The chain combines TRBV6-1 with TRBJ2-2; D ambiguous. Trimming stripped 11 bases from V and 1 base from J, with 14 bases between. Germline V gene lookup returns CDR1 MNHNS and CDR2 SASEGT. The CDR3 loop spans 14 amino acids.

The chain joins TRBV15 to TRBJ2-5; D possibly uses TRBD1 or TRBD2 (5 bases each). The CDR3 is 14 amino acids. Germline V gene data show CDR1 as LNHNV and CDR2 as YYDKDF (reference sequence). The V and J ends lost 5 bases and 2 bases respectively, with 12 bases between them. CDR3 in DNA: TGTGCCACCAGCGCCCCGGGACGGCAAGAGACCCAGTACTTC. As protein: CATSAPGRQETQYF.